This is a list of T cell receptor beta chains from one sample in a study of shared clonotypes between healthy human individuals. Clones were sequenced by immunoSEQ multiplex PCR, and TCRdb holds only the in-frame ones, with some missing. The data show millions of clones, about 95% seen once. Specimen: naive CD8+ T cells sorted from blood. The receptor set was obtained from a man aged 18 to 30 in good health. Each CDR3 is given with its conserved first and last residue. The order of the fields is V gene, D gene, J gene, clone size, CDR3 DNA, CDR3 protein. D genes are given only for firm matches. Only some rows state a clone size, as once, few, many or a class for expanded clones.

V: TRBV27
D: -
J: TRBJ1-5
size: -
DNA: TGTGCCAGCAGTTCATTAGGGGTCGGGGGTCAGCCCCAGCATTTT
CDR3: CASSSLGVGGQPQHF

V: TRBV7-9
D: -
J: TRBJ2-1
size: -
DNA: TGTGCCAGCAGCTCATTTTCGGCAGGGTTAGATGAGCAGTTCTTC
CDR3: CASSSFSAGLDEQFF

V: TRBV27
D: TRBD1
J: TRBJ1-5
size: once
DNA: TGTGCCAGCAGTCCCTCGACAGGGGAAACCAATCAGCCCCAGCATTTT
CDR3: CASSPSTGETNQPQHF

V: TRBV5-1
D: TRBD2
J: TRBJ2-7
size: -
DNA: TGCGCCAGCAGCGGCACCCTAGCGGGAGGATCGTACGAGCAGTACTTC
CDR3: CASSGTLAGGSYEQYF

V: TRBV6-4
D: -
J: TRBJ2-3
size: -
DNA: TGTGCCAGCAGTGACTCAGGGGAAGCAGATACGCAGTATTTT
CDR3: CASSDSGEADTQYF

V: TRBV9
D: TRBD2
J: TRBJ2-1
size: -
DNA: TGTGCCAGCAGCCCCTTGGCCCCGACTAGCGGGAGCTCCTACAATGAGCAGTTCTTC
CDR3: CASSPLAPTSGSSYNEQFF

V: TRBV27
D: -
J: TRBJ2-6
size: -
DNA: TGTGCCAGCAGTTCCCAATCAGTTTCTGGGGCCAACGTCCTGACTTTC
CDR3: CASSSQSVSGANVLTF

V: TRBV29-1
D: TRBD1
J: TRBJ1-2
size: once
DNA: TGCAGCGTTGGCGTGGACAGGGAGGGTCTTGGCTACACCTTC
CDR3: CSVGVDREGLGYTF

V: TRBV27
D: -
J: TRBJ2-2
size: -
DNA: TGTGCCAGCAGTTTGATTAGGGACTTGGCGAACACCGGGGAGCTGTTTTTT
CDR3: CASSLIRDLANTGELFF

V: TRBV7-9
D: -
J: TRBJ2-7
size: -
DNA: TGTGCCAGCAGCCTACTATCGGGGAGCGAGCAGTACTTC
CDR3: CASSLLSGSEQYF

V: TRBV9
D: -
J: TRBJ2-5
size: -
DNA: TGTGCCAGCAGCGGGCGATGGGGGAACCAAGAGACCCAGTACTTC
CDR3: CASSGRWGNQETQYF

V: TRBV6-5
D: -
J: TRBJ1-2
size: -
DNA: TGTGCCAGCAGTCAGGGGAGTAGCTATGGCTACACCTTC
CDR3: CASSQGSSYGYTF

V: TRBV19
D: TRBD2
J: TRBJ2-7
size: -
DNA: TGTGCCAGTAGTATACTAGCGGGAGTTTCCTACGAGCAGTACTTC
CDR3: CASSILAGVSYEQYF

V: TRBV4-1
D: TRBD1
J: TRBJ2-1
size: -
DNA: TGCGCCAGCAGCCAACAGGGCGTGGGACAGGGGATTAATGAGCAGTTCTTC
CDR3: CASSQQGVGQGINEQFF

V: TRBV4-1
D: -
J: TRBJ1-1
size: -
DNA: TGCGCCAGCAGCTTGAACACTGAAGCTTTCTTT
CDR3: CASSLNTEAFF

V: TRBV7-2
D: TRBD1
J: TRBJ2-2
size: -
DNA: TGTGCCAGCAGCGACAGGGGGAGTATTGACACCGGGGAGCTGTTTTTT
CDR3: CASSDRGSIDTGELFF

V: TRBV10-3
D: -
J: TRBJ1-6
size: -
DNA: TGTGCCATCAGTGAGGCCCCCCAAGGGGATAGATCACCCCTCCACTTT
CDR3: CAISEAPQGDRSPLHF

V: TRBV9
D: -
J: TRBJ2-5
size: -
DNA: TGTGCCAGCACCGACACACCAGGCACCGGGGAGACCCAGTACTTC
CDR3: CASTDTPGTGETQYF

V: TRBV19
D: TRBD1
J: TRBJ2-3
size: -
DNA: TGTGCCAGTAGGGGTGACTGGACAGGGGTAGGGGATACGCAGTATTTT
CDR3: CASRGDWTGVGDTQYF

V: TRBV11-2
D: -
J: TRBJ1-5
size: -
DNA: TGTGCCAGCAGCTTAGGGGGTTACACAGGCAATCAGCCCCAGCATTTT
CDR3: CASSLGGYTGNQPQHF

V: TRBV5-1
D: TRBD2
J: TRBJ2-1
size: -
DNA: TGCGCCAGCAGCTACCGGCTGGCGGGGGGGGACAATGAGCAGTTCTTC
CDR3: CASSYRLAGGDNEQFF

V: TRBV5-6
D: -
J: TRBJ1-4
size: -
DNA: TGTGCCAGCAGCTTGGGAGAGCCTGCAACTAATGAAAAACTGTTTTTT
CDR3: CASSLGEPATNEKLFF

V: TRBV9
D: TRBD2
J: TRBJ2-7
size: -
DNA: TGTGCCAGCAGCGTAGCAAGCGGGGCGGACGAGCAGTACTTC
CDR3: CASSVASGADEQYF

V: TRBV25-1
D: -
J: TRBJ2-7
size: -
DNA: TGTGCCAGCAGTCCTCCGGGGCAGGGTAGTTACGAGCAGTACTTC
CDR3: CASSPPGQGSYEQYF

V: TRBV7-6
D: TRBD2
J: TRBJ2-7
size: -
DNA: TGTGCCAGCAGCTTAGGGGCCGGGGGGGAGACCTACGAGCAGTACTTC
CDR3: CASSLGAGGETYEQYF

V: TRBV9
D: TRBD1
J: TRBJ1-3
size: once
DNA: TGTGCCAGCGGCGGGACAGGAGGCAACACCATATATTTT
CDR3: CASGGTGGNTIYF

V: TRBV5-1
D: TRBD1
J: TRBJ1-1
size: -
DNA: TGCGCCAGCAGCATGCAGGGGGCGGACACTGAAGCTTTCTTT
CDR3: CASSMQGADTEAFF

V: TRBV2
D: -
J: TRBJ1-1
size: few
DNA: TGTGCCAGCAGAACTGCCGCGGCTTTCTTT
CDR3: CASRTAAAFF

V: TRBV7-9
D: -
J: TRBJ2-5
size: -
DNA: TGTGCCAGCAGCTTACTTGCCCCCCTCAGGGGAGAGGGACAAGAGACCCAGTACTTC
CDR3: CASSLLAPLRGEGQETQYF

V: TRBV30
D: TRBD2
J: TRBJ2-1
size: -
DNA: TGTGCCTGGATACTAGCGGGATCCTACAATGAGCAGTTCTTC
CDR3: CAWILAGSYNEQFF

V: TRBV4-1
D: TRBD1
J: TRBJ2-7
size: -
DNA: TGCGCCAGCAGCCAAACCGGGACAGGGGGTAAAGAGCAGTACTTC
CDR3: CASSQTGTGGKEQYF

V: TRBV7-3
D: TRBD2
J: TRBJ2-1
size: -
DNA: TGTGCCAGCAGCTTCGGCGGGGGAAACTACAATGAGCAGTTCTTC
CDR3: CASSFGGGNYNEQFF

V: TRBV7-8
D: -
J: TRBJ2-2
size: -
DNA: TGTGCCAGCAGCCTGAGGGGGGCGAACACCGGGGAGCTGTTTTTT
CDR3: CASSLRGANTGELFF

V: TRBV9
D: -
J: TRBJ1-1
size: -
DNA: TGTGCCAGCAGCGTAGGTACGGACACTGAAGCTTTCTTT
CDR3: CASSVGTDTEAFF

V: TRBV2
D: -
J: TRBJ2-5
size: -
DNA: TGTGCCAGCAGCCTTCCACCTCGGGACGTAATGTACCAAGAGACCCAGTACTTC
CDR3: CASSLPPRDVMYQETQYF

V: TRBV19
D: TRBD1
J: TRBJ2-4
size: -
DNA: TGTGCCAGTAGTATGAGGACAGGGATTATGGAAAACATTCAGTACTTC
CDR3: CASSMRTGIMENIQYF